This TCR beta chain stems from a study of identifying expanded T cells in peripheral blood. Broader study findings: Across healthy donors, higher total template counts meant significantly greater approximately two-week count variance.

Data came from immunoSEQ multiplex PCR; TCRdb stores just in-frame clones and leaves some out. The sample contains approximately 110,000 clones, 75% to 90% of which appear only once. Healthy donors had no documented immune events, such as infections, while sampled. To note about this clone: What it recognizes is unknown.

CDR3 length equals 10 residues. V shed 8 bases and J shed 10 bases, with 11 bases lying between them. Germline V gives CDR1 SNHLY, CDR2 FYNNEI. Sample: blood. The chain combines TRBV2 with TRBJ1-1; no reliable D call. The clonotype comes from a person aged 18 to 70 in good health. CDR3 protein: CASGGKAAFF. The CDR3 bases are TGTGCCAGCGGTGGTAAGGCAGCTTTCTTT.